These T cell receptor beta chains were read from a single sample in a study of early T cells in non-severe SARS-CoV-2 infection. MiXCR, applied by TCRdb to the 5' RACE reads, yields one record per CDR3 protein. The sample yields roughly 80,000 distinct CDR3 sequences, about 16% seen once. Sequenced sample: whole blood. The receptor source for this set is an adult who was a healthcare worker with PCR-confirmed SARS-CoV-2 infection or an uninfected control (not recorded which). Both conserved end residues are part of each CDR3. D genes are given only for firm matches. The size entry is marked missing in some rows and otherwise reads once, few, many or a size class.

V gene: TRBV4-2
D gene: TRBD1
clone size: many
J gene: TRBJ1-1
CDR3 DNA: TGTGCCAGCAGCCTGGGACAGGTCGGCAAAGCTTTCTTT
CDR3 protein: CASSLGQVGKAFF

V gene: TRBV28
D gene: TRBD2
clone size: few
J gene: TRBJ2-3
CDR3 DNA: TGTGCCAGCAGTTTGGGCGGGGGAAGCACAGATACGCAGTATTTT
CDR3 protein: CASSLGGGSTDTQYF

V gene: TRBV3-1
D gene: TRBD1
clone size: few
J gene: TRBJ2-5
CDR3 DNA: TGTGCCAGCAGCCATCAACCCGGGACAGGGAGCCAAGAGACCCAGTACTTC
CDR3 protein: CASSHQPGTGSQETQYF

V gene: TRBV20-1
D gene: .
clone size: .
J gene: TRBJ2-5
CDR3 DNA: TGCAGTGCTAGAGGGGGGGCGGCTCAAGAGACCCAGTACTTC
CDR3 protein: CSARGGAAQETQYF

V gene: TRBV30
D gene: TRBD1
clone size: .
J gene: TRBJ1-2
CDR3 DNA: TGTGCCTGGAGTGGGGGACAGGTCTATGGCTACACCTTC
CDR3 protein: CAWSGGQVYGYTF

V gene: TRBV29-1
D gene: .
clone size: many
J gene: TRBJ2-7
CDR3 DNA: TGCAGCGTTGAAGCCAAGGGCCCGACAGGACTCGACGAGCAGTACTTC
CDR3 protein: CSVEAKGPTGLDEQYF

V gene: TRBV12-3/TRBV12-4
D gene: TRBD2
clone size: .
J gene: TRBJ2-1
CDR3 DNA: TGTGCCAGCAGTTTAAGGCGGTTGCCCCTAGCGGACTCCTACAATGAGCAGTTCTTC
CDR3 protein: CASSLRRLPLADSYNEQFF

V gene: TRBV27
D gene: .
clone size: many
J gene: TRBJ2-3
CDR3 DNA: TGTGCCAGCAGTTCGCTGACTAGTTTTGTTTCAGATACGCAGTATTTT
CDR3 protein: CASSSLTSFVSDTQYF

V gene: TRBV5-1
D gene: TRBD1
clone size: .
J gene: TRBJ2-3
CDR3 DNA: TGCGCCAGCAGCCAAACAGGGGCGAGCACAGATACGCAGTATTTT
CDR3 protein: CASSQTGASTDTQYF

V gene: TRBV6-5
D gene: .
clone size: .
J gene: TRBJ2-6
CDR3 DNA: TGTGCCAGCAGTTACGCGGGGGCGCCGTCGGGGGCCAACGTCCTGACTTTC
CDR3 protein: CASSYAGAPSGANVLTF

V gene: TRBV27
D gene: TRBD1
clone size: .
J gene: TRBJ1-4
CDR3 DNA: TGTGCCAGCAGCAGGGACAGGGGGGCAACTAATGAAAAACTGTTTTTT
CDR3 protein: CASSRDRGATNEKLFF